Below, 20 T cell receptor beta chains from the same sample are listed, as sequenced in a study of T cell repertoires in cytomegalovirus infection. A single record per CDR3 protein comes from TCRdb applying MiXCR to the reads. Of approximately 300,000 distinct CDR3 sequences detected, almost 30% appear once; the ten largest clones hold 20%. Their antigen targets remain unknown. This specimen was cultured PBMCs, taken from culture after CMV antigen stimulation. The receptors were sampled from a human donor in good health (CMV status not recorded). Some clones in this sample may be carry-over from other donors' samples.

This clonotype was counted a few times. The J gene is TRBJ1-5, the V gene TRBV5-4; 7 bases match TRBD1. V dropped 4 bases and J dropped 7; count of bases not matched to a gene: 8. The CDR3 is 14 amino acids. Germline V CDR1 and CDR2: SGHNT, YYREEE (reference sequence). In DNA, the CDR3 is TGTGCCAGCAGCCAGGGAGGGGGCGACCAGCCCCAGCATTTT. Translating gives CASSQGGGDQPQHF. Based on the CDR3 plus reference TRBV5-4 and TRBJ1-5, the full variable domain is ETGVTQSPTHLIKTRGQQVTLRCSSQSGHNTVSWYQQALGQGPQFIFQYYREEENGRGNFPPRFSGLQFPNYSSELNVNALELDDSALYLCASSQGGGDQPQHFGDGTRLSIL.

The chain uses TRBV19 and TRBJ2-3; the match to TRBD2 covers 9 bases. Germline V gives CDR1 LNHDA, CDR2 SQIVND (reference sequence). The CDR3 covers 15 residues. Trimming cost V 3 bases and J 4 bases; bases outside gene matches: 5. The CDR3 coding sequence is TGTGCCAGTAGTATCTGGGCTAGCGGGGCAGATACGCAGTATTTT. Translation: CASSIWASGADTQYF.

This clonotype was detected ten times or more. The chain has TRBV7-2 and TRBJ2-7; D not resolved. Germline values: CDR1 SGHTA, CDR2 FQGNSA. The CDR3 extends over 16 amino acids. The V gene lost 1 base and the J gene lost 2 bases, with 15 bases spanning the gap. CDR3: CASSLVPGFAAYEQYF. The CDR3 bases are TGTGCCAGCAGCTTAGTGCCGGGCTTTGCCGCCTACGAGCAGTACTTC. The whole variable domain, remainder taken from reference TRBV7-2 and TRBJ2-7, is GAGVSQSPSNKVTEKGKDVELRCDPISGHTALYWYRQSLGQGLEFLIYFQGNSAPDKSGLPSDRFSAERTGGSVSTLTIQRTQQEDSAVYLCASSLVPGFAAYEQYFGPGTRLTVT.

The genes are TRBV11-2 and TRBJ2-5; 8 nucleotides align to TRBD1. The V gene's germline CDR1 is SGHAT and CDR2 FQNNGV. V lost 1 base and J lost 5; bases outside the gene matches: 6. The CDR3 covers 15 residues. The CDR3 protein is CASSLAPGGAETQYF. The CDR3 coding sequence is TGTGCCAGCAGCTTAGCGCCAGGGGGCGCGGAGACCCAGTACTTC.

Only a few counts were recorded for this clonotype. The genes are TRBV7-9 and TRBJ1-1; D is ambiguous. Between the trimmed V and J ends, which lost 0 bases and 7 bases, there was a span of 9 bases. Germline values: CDR1 SEHNR, CDR2 FQNEAQ (reference sequence). This CDR3 spans 13 amino acids. CDR3 residues: CASSLALSFEAFF. CDR3 bases: TGTGCCAGCAGCTTAGCGCTCTCATTTGAAGCTTTCTTT.

This clonotype occurred a few times. This chain links TRBV7-2 with TRBJ1-6; weak D call: TRBD1 (6 bases). V lost 5 bases and J lost 10, with 18 bases in between. Germline CDR1 SGHTA, CDR2 FQGNSA. This CDR3 is 15 amino acids long. The CDR3 loop is CASSKMPGGSSPLHF. CDR3 coding DNA: TGTGCCAGCAGCAAAATGCCGGGGGGCTCCTCACCCCTCCACTTT.

The chain combines TRBV24-1 with TRBJ2-2; 8 bases are shared with TRBD1. This CDR3 contains 15 residues. The germline V gene has CDR1 KGHDR and CDR2 SFDVKD. With V trimmed by 9 bases and J by 5 bases, 10 bases remained unmatched. CDR3 residues: CATRDDRQGTGELFF. The CDR3 DNA reads as TGTGCCACCCGCGACGACCGACAGGGGACCGGGGAGCTGTTTTTT.

This clonotype showed up just a few times. The chain employs TRBV2 and TRBJ2-2; the match to TRBD1 covers 7 bases. The CDR3 loop spans 16 amino acids. CDR1 is SNHLY, CDR2 FYNNEI, per germline. Unmatched junction bases numbered 4, after V lost 3 bases and J lost 0 bases. The CDR3 DNA reads as TGTGCCAGCAGTGAGGTTGGGACAGCGAACACCGGGGAGCTGTTTTTT. Encoded protein: CASSEVGTANTGELFF.

The J gene is TRBJ2-1, the V gene TRBV7-6, with 8 nucleotides matching TRBD1. The CDR3 sequence is 15 residues long. The trim removed 5 bases at V and 10 bases at J, leaving 13 bases unmatched. Looked up from germline, CDR1 is SGHVS and CDR2 is FNYEAQ. This CDR3 reads CASSKGTGLAPEQFF. Here the CDR3 DNA reads TGTGCCAGCAGCAAAGGGACAGGCCTGGCTCCGGAGCAGTTCTTC.

This clonotype came up a few times. The rearrangement links TRBV28 to TRBJ2-1; tentative D call: TRBD2 (5 bases). The CDR3 has 12 amino acids. Germline V gene lookup returns CDR1 MDHEN and CDR2 SYDVKM. The germline V and J ends were trimmed by 6 bases and 7 bases, with 10 bases remaining between them. Here the CDR3 DNA reads TGTGCCAGCAGCTCAACTAGGAATGAGCAGTTCTTC. Encoded protein: CASSSTRNEQFF.

The V gene is TRBV7-9, the J gene TRBJ2-7, with TRBD1 as a possible D gene (5 bases). Germline V gene sequence: CDR1 SEHNR, CDR2 FQNEAQ (reference sequence). Trimming pared 5 bases from V and 2 bases from J, leaving 13 bases between. The CDR3 loop spans 14 amino acids. The CDR3 nucleotides read TGTGCCAGCAGCCCCGCGGACACCCCCTACGAGCAGTACTTC. Translation: CASSPADTPYEQYF. Combining the CDR3 with reference TRBV7-9 and TRBJ2-7 gives the whole variable domain DTGVSQNPRHKITKRGQNVTFRCDPISEHNRLYWYRQTLGQGPEFLTYFQNEAQLEKSRLLSDRFSAERPKGSFSTLEIQRTEQGDSAMYLCASSPADTPYEQYFGPGTRLTVT.

This clonotype has a handful of counts. The chain employs TRBV7-2 and TRBJ2-2; D uncertain. V shed 2 bases and J shed 9 bases, with 16 bases lying between them. This CDR3 has 15 residues. Germline CDR1 SGHTA, CDR2 FQGNSA. This CDR3 is CASSLQGPADWELFF. The CDR3 DNA reads as TGTGCCAGCAGCTTACAAGGCCCTGCCGATTGGGAGCTGTTTTTT.

This clonotype was counted a few times. CDR3 loop: CASSYLVRANEPQHF. The CDR3 nucleotides read TGTGCCAGCAGTTACCTCGTCAGGGCGAATGAGCCCCAGCATTTT. This chain uses TRBV6-6 with TRBJ1-5, with a tentative D call TRBD1 (5 bases). Germline CDR1 is MNHNY and CDR2 is SVGAGI (reference sequence). The CDR3 is made up of 15 amino acids. V was pared by 2 bases and J by 8 bases, with 16 bases between.

The chain joins TRBV7-8 to TRBJ2-1; possible D gene TRBD2, 5 bases. Trimming pared 5 bases from V and 9 bases from J, leaving 14 bases between. Germline V lookup: CDR1 SGHVS, CDR2 FQNEAQ. The CDR3 has 13 amino acids. CDR3 nucleotide sequence: TGTGCCAGCAGCCCCGAACTAGTTACTGAGCAGTTCTTC. Protein product: CASSPELVTEQFF.

This clonotype has just a few counts. V is TRBV7-9 and J is TRBJ1-2, with 8 bases matching TRBD1. The CDR3 spans 14 residues. V shed 7 bases and J 5 bases; nucleotides not matched to a gene: 9. Germline values: CDR1 SEHNR, CDR2 FQNEAQ (reference sequence). This CDR3 is CASNPGTGGYGYTF. For the CDR3, the DNA is TGTGCCAGCAACCCAGGGACAGGAGGATATGGCTACACCTTC.

The J gene is TRBJ2-7, the V gene TRBV10-1; D not certain. The V end lost 5 bases, the J end lost 5 bases, and 13 bases lay between the germline ends. Germline CDR1 reads WNHNN; CDR2 reads SYGVQD (reference sequence). The CDR3 length is 13 residues. The CDR3 sequence: CASSNQEGNEQYF. The CDR3 DNA reads TGCGCCAGCAGTAATCAGGAAGGGAACGAGCAGTACTTC.

This clonotype was found a few times. The V and J genes are TRBV12-3 or TRBV12-4 and TRBJ1-5; the D is unclear. V gave up 8 bases and J gave up 0 bases, with 8 bases separating them. CDR3 length equals 13 residues. CDR3 DNA: TGTGCCAGCGGCCACGATAGCAATCAGCCCCAGCATTTT. Protein product: CASGHDSNQPQHF.

This clonotype was recorded a few times. The rearrangement links TRBV29-1 to TRBJ2-1, with 11 bases fitting TRBD2. CDR3 length equals 14 residues. Looked up from germline, CDR1 is SQVTM and CDR2 is ANQGSEA. With 3 bases clipped from V and 2 bases from J, the junction kept 0 bases outside the gene matches. The CDR3 spells CSVEGLAAYNEQFF. For the CDR3, the DNA is TGCAGCGTTGAGGGACTAGCGGCCTACAATGAGCAGTTCTTC.

The rearrangement joins TRBV28 to TRBJ2-7; 8 bases align to TRBD2. The CDR3 is 13 amino acids. Trimming took 10 bases from V and 4 from J; bases not matched to a gene: 9. CDR1 MDHEN and CDR2 SYDVKM come from the germline V gene. CDR3 DNA sequence: TGTGCCACCAACCGGGGGGGAGCTTACGAGCAGTACTTC. Translated: CATNRGGAYEQYF.

V and J are TRBV7-3 and TRBJ2-1; 8 nucleotides line up with TRBD2. V shed 5 bases and J 9 bases; nucleotides not matched to a gene: 12. Looked up from germline, CDR1 is SGHTA and CDR2 is FQGTGA. The CDR3 sequence is 15 residues long. The CDR3 loop is CASSPRGAAIGEQFF. The CDR3 DNA is TGTGCCAGCAGCCCGCGGGGGGCCGCAATTGGTGAGCAGTTCTTC.